The 14 T cell receptor delta chains presented below share a single source sample, sequenced in a study of gamma-delta T cells after stem cell transplantation. TCRdb re-called the RT-PCR reads via CATT. There are 1,700 or so delta-chain clones in the sample; approximately 4.4% occur only once, and roughly 13% lies in the top ten. The sample comprised gamma-delta T cells. All receptors derive from a human donor. It is not recorded whose cells these are; they may come from a transplant donor.

This clone was recorded a few times. The rearrangement links TRDV2 to TRDJ1; 13 bases align to TRDD3. The V gene end was trimmed by 4 bases and the J gene end by 0 bases; junction bases not matched to a gene: 13. This CDR3 is built from 19 residues. The germline gives CDR1 GEAIGNYY, CDR2 EKD. CDR3 DNA: TGTGCCTGTGATAGCCCTTTTATACTGGGGGATACGTACACCGATAAACTCATCTTT. Its protein is CACDSPFILGDTYTDKLIF.

Only a few counts were recorded for this clone. This likely stems from a read error, as it lies one base from a far larger clone. The genes are TRDV2 and TRDJ1; a weak D match, TRDD3 (6 bases). Germline CDR1 GEAIGNYY, CDR2 EKD. CDR3 length: 17 residues. The CDR3 here is CACDTLQPGIDTGKLIF. CDR3 nucleotides: TGTGCCTGTGACACCCTCCAGCCAGGGATAGACACCGGTAAACTCATCTTT.

A remark on this clone: At one end, the junction sequence differs from germline, possibly due to a read error. J is TRDJ1 and V is TRDV2; 8 positions match TRDD3. TCRdb does not report a J gene; here it was assigned by matching the DNA to germline references. Germline V gives CDR1 GEAIGNYY, CDR2 EKD. The length of the CDR3 is 23 residues. As DNA, the CDR3 is TGTGCCTGTGACACCGTCAAAGAGGTCCTAAGTGGCCTCGGGGATACCCACACCGATGAACTCATCTTT. The encoded protein is CACDTVKEVLSGLGDTHTDELIF.

As to this clone: This probably arose from a read error, given a far larger clone one base away. CDR3: CACDTLPTLVDTGPYTDKLIF. In DNA form, the CDR3 reads TGTGCCTGTGACACTCTCCCTACCCTGGTGGATACGGGACCTTACACCGATAAACTCATCTTT. The J gene was recorded as TRDJ1; no V gene was called; the DNA was not compared with TRDD3, the D call given in the table. This CDR3 is built from 21 residues.

This clone was counted only a few times. A far larger clone is just one base off, so this is likely a read error. Other DNA sequences within the sample encode an identical CDR3. The chain is built from TRDV2 and TRDJ1; 8 bases line up with TRDD3. The CDR3 covers 17 residues. Germline lookup yields CDR1 GEAIGNYY and CDR2 EKD. V dropped 0 bases and J dropped 0; count of bases not matched to a gene: 8. This chain's CDR3 is CACDTLLGDTYTDKLIF. The CDR3 DNA follows: TGTGCCTGTGACACCCTACTAGGGGATACCTACACCGATAAACTCATCTTT.

Notes on this clone: A much larger clone lies a single base off, so this may be a read error. This same CDR3 is encoded by further DNA sequences in the sample. This chain links TRDV2 with TRDJ1; D is perhaps TRDD3 (6 bases). In germline, CDR1 is GEAIGNYY, CDR2 EKD. The CDR3 extends over 18 amino acids. CDR3: CACDTVGTGEPYTDKLIF. In DNA form, the CDR3 reads TGTGCCTGCGACACCGTTGGGACGGGGGAGCCCTACACCGATAAACTCATCTTT.

By sample fraction, this clone is medium-sized (0.01 to 0.1%). V and J are TRDV2 and TRDJ1, with D possibly being TRDD3 (6 bases). The CDR3 is 14 residues long. Trimming cost V 3 bases and J 1 base, with 11 bases left between them. The germline V gene has CDR1 GEAIGNYY and CDR2 EKD. The CDR3 bases are TGTGCCTGTGACTCCTGGGGAGCCACCGATAAACTCATCTTT. Amino acids: CACDSWGATDKLIF.

This clone appeared a few times. A read error is possible here, since a much larger clone lies one base away. This sample also contains other DNA sequences that code for the same CDR3. The J gene is TRDJ1, the V gene TRDV2; TRDD3 aligns across 9 bases. Germline V gene lookup returns CDR1 GEAIGNYY and CDR2 EKD. The CDR3 extends over 17 amino acids. The V segment lost 7 bases and the J segment 0 bases; nucleotides outside the gene matches: 14. The DNA of the CDR3 is TGTGCCTGCGACGCCTTACTGGGGGACACATACACCGATAAACTCATCTTT. Residues: CACDALLGDTYTDKLIF.

This clone is medium-sized by share. The gene calls are TRDV2 and TRDJ1; D uncertain. CDR1 is GEAIGNYY and CDR2 is EKD in the germline V gene. The CDR3 loop spans 16 amino acids. V was pared by 5 bases and J by 0 bases, with 18 bases between. CDR3 nucleotide sequence: TGTGCCTGTGCGGCCCTTGGGAGTACTTACACCGATAAACTCATCTTT. It specifies CACAALGSTYTDKLIF.

This clone is labeled large. The rearrangement links TRDV2 to TRDJ1, with 13 bases aligning to TRDD3. Germline V gene lookup returns CDR1 GEAIGNYY and CDR2 EKD. The J segment lost 0 bases and the V segment lost 2 bases, leaving 20 bases of the junction unmatched. This CDR3 contains 22 residues. The CDR3 spells CACDKMKLGDTEVSLYTDKLIF. DNA of the CDR3: TGTGCCTGTGACAAGATGAAACTGGGGGATACGGAAGTCTCCCTGTACACCGATAAACTCATCTTT.

Points on this clone: Given a far larger clone just one base away, this is likely a sequencing read error. J is TRDJ1 and V is TRDV2; 7 bases agree with TRDD3. This CDR3 spans 21 amino acids. CDR1 and CDR2 from the germline V gene are GEAIGNYY and EKD. V lost 1 base to trimming and J lost 0 bases; unmatched junction nucleotides: 22. DNA for the CDR3: TGTGCCTGTGACACTCTCCCTACCCTGGGGGGTACGGGACCTTACACCGATAAACTCATCTTT. It encodes CACDTLPTLGGTGPYTDKLIF.

A few counts support this clone. A far more abundant clone sits one base away, making this likely a read error. The chain carries TRDV2 and TRDJ1, with 7 bases matching TRDD3. Germline V gene lookup returns CDR1 GEAIGNYY and CDR2 EKD. The V and J ends lost 0 bases and 0 bases, in that order; junction bases with no gene match: 3. CDR3 length: 15 residues. CDR3 DNA sequence: TGTGCCTGTGACACCCTGGGGGGGAACACCGATAAACTCATCTTT. It translates to CACDTLGGNTDKLIF.

This clone occurred a few times. The V call is TRDV2, the J call TRDJ1; D is possibly TRDD3 (5 bases). Trimming left V 1 base short and J 1 base short, with 21 bases between. CDR3 length: 18 amino acids. Germline-derived CDR1 and CDR2 are GEAIGNYY and EKD. The DNA of the CDR3 is TGTGCCTGTGACACGGGGTTTGCTGGGAAACGACTCACCGATAAACTCATCTTT. It codes for CACDTGFAGKRLTDKLIF.

Points on this clone: This may be a read error: a much more frequent sequence differs by one nucleotide. This specimen includes other DNA sequences encoding the same CDR3. The chain links TRDV2 to TRDJ1; TRDD3 agrees at 9 bases. The CDR3 has 16 amino acids. Trimming cost V 3 bases and J 14 bases; bases outside gene matches: 21. Germline CDR1 and CDR2: GEAIGNYY and EKD. The CDR3 protein is CACDALGDKGRNGLIF. The DNA of the CDR3 is TGTGCCTGTGACGCCTTGGGGGATAAGGGGCGGAATGGGCTTATCTTT.